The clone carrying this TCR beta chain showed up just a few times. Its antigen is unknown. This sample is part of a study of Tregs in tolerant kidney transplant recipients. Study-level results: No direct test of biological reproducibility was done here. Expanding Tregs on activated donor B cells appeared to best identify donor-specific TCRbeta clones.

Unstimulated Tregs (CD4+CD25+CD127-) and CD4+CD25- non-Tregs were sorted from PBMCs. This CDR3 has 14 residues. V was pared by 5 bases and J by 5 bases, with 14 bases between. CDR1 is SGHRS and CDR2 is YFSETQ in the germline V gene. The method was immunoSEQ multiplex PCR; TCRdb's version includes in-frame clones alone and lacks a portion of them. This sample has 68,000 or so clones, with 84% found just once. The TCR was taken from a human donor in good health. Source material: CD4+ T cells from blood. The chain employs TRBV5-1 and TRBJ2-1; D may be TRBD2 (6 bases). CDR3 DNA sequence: TGCGCCAGCAGAAGGTCTAGCGCTAACAATGAGCAGTTCTTC. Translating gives CASRRSSANNEQFF.